The 2 T cell receptor beta chains given below trace back to one sample, sequenced in a study of CD8 T cells in ankylosing spondylitis. TCRdb itself ran the 5' RACE reads through MiXCR, one entry per CDR3 protein. The repertoire includes roughly 64,000 distinct CDR3 sequences, roughly 6.1% of them detected once, and roughly 4.8% sits in the top ten. The specimen sequenced was synovial fluid, either unsorted or a sorted T cell fraction (not recorded which). Receptor source: a male donor with ankylosing spondylitis.

The chain carries TRBV11-1 and TRBJ2-6; D is uncertain. Trimming removed 1 base from V and 1 base from J, with 26 bases in between. Looked up from germline, CDR1 is SGHAT and CDR2 is FQDESV (reference sequence). The CDR3 sequence is 22 residues long. In nucleotides, the CDR3 is TGTGCCAGCAGCTTAGTGCCTTTGGCAGGACGCCGCGATCCTTCTGGGGCCAACGTCCTGACTTTC. As protein: CASSLVPLAGRRDPSGANVLTF.

There are many counts of this clonotype. This rearrangement joins TRBV28 to TRBJ2-5; 7 bases are a match to TRBD1. This CDR3 region has 16 residues. Per germline, CDR1 MDHEN and CDR2 SYDVKM. V trimming: 1 base; J trimming: 5 bases; junction bases outside the gene matches: 10. This chain's CDR3 is CASSLSAYRGGETQYF. The CDR3 bases are TGTGCCAGCAGTTTATCCGCTTACAGGGGTGGTGAGACCCAGTACTTC.